A single sample gave rise to the 3 T cell receptor beta chains below, sequenced in a study of blood T cell repertoires in COVID-19. Sequencing was performed with immunoSEQ multiplex PCR; in TCRdb, only in-frame clones are kept and a portion is missing. Of more than 65,000 clones listed, 70% to 90% are singletons. Sequences were obtained from peripheral blood. The receptors stem from a man aged 50 or older with acute or convalescent COVID-19.

A single count supports this clone. The chain uses TRBV10-3 and TRBJ2-7, with a tentative D call TRBD1 (6 bases). Trimming removed 9 bases at V and 2 bases at J, with 14 bases between. The CDR3 length is 13 residues. CDR1 is ENHRY, CDR2 SYGVKD, per germline. Written as DNA, the CDR3 is TGTGCCATTATGCAAGGACAGACCTACGAGCAGTACTTC. This encodes CAIMQGQTYEQYF.

This chain connects TRBV4-1 to TRBJ1-2; D gene ambiguous. This CDR3 is 14 amino acids long. Germline loops: CDR1 MGHRA, CDR2 YSYEKL. V was cut by 1 base and J by 3 bases, with 9 bases left in between. CDR3 DNA sequence: TGCGCCAGCAGCCAAGGCGGCAGCTACTATGGCTACACCTTC. It codes for CASSQGGSYYGYTF.

The chain links TRBV19 to TRBJ1-5; 9 bases map to TRBD1. V shed 6 bases, J shed 0 bases, and the junction held 6 bases outside the gene matches. Germline values: CDR1 LNHDA, CDR2 SQIVND (reference sequence). The CDR3 has 16 residues. Here the CDR3 DNA reads TGTGCCAGTAGGGACAGGGGAGGGAATAGCAATCAGCCCCAGCATTTT. It encodes CASRDRGGNSNQPQHF.